One sample yielded the 25 T cell receptor beta chains listed below, sequenced in a study of regulatory T cells in long-lasting Graves disease. Time point specified: persistent/refractory GD, antithyroid drugs over 5 years with positive TRAb. Isolated PBMC RNA provided the starting material for the TCR library. Building the TCR beta libraries relied on iRepertoire HTBI primers, and CDR3 regions underwent Arm-PCR. TCRdb recomputed calls from the multiplex PCR reads with MiXCR, one row per CDR3 protein. Of roughly 400,000 distinct CDR3 sequences detected, roughly a fifth appear once; the ten largest clones hold about 13%. Here the sequenced sample was peripheral blood mononuclear cells (PBMCs), taken when the disease was refractory, from a patient treated with antithyroid drugs. Receptors were obtained from a female donor with Graves disease.

This clonotype was observed a few times. The chain joins TRBV4-1 to TRBJ2-7, with D hard to call. CDR3 length: 14 residues. Deletions cut 3 bases from V and 1 base from J, with 10 bases between. Germline V CDR1 and CDR2: MGHRA, YSYEKL. The CDR3: CASSHPEGSYEQYF. CDR3 in DNA: TGCGCCAGCAGCCATCCAGAAGGTTCCTACGAGCAGTACTTC.

This clonotype was counted ten times or more. The chain employs TRBV28 and TRBJ2-7; TRBD1 might be the D (5 bases). The CDR3 is 12 residues long. The ends were cut back, 8 bases at V and 9 bases at J, with 17 bases in the middle. CDR1 is MDHEN and CDR2 is SYDVKM in the germline V gene. CDR3 region: CASSSSGSAQYF. The CDR3 DNA reads TGTGCCAGCTCTTCATCAGGGTCCGCGCAGTACTTC.

V and J are TRBV2 and TRBJ2-1; TRBD2 matches 9 bases. The germline CDR1 and CDR2 sequences are SNHLY and FYNNEI. V dropped 5 bases and J dropped 5; count of bases not matched to a gene: 7. The CDR3 is 15 residues long. The CDR3 nucleotides are TGTGCCAGCAGTCTAGCGGGGAGGGCCAACAATGAGCAGTTCTTC. It is translated as CASSLAGRANNEQFF.

This clonotype has ten or more counts. The J gene is TRBJ2-5, the V gene TRBV20-1, with 7 bases lining up with TRBD2. Germline lookup yields CDR1 DFQATT and CDR2 SNEGSKA (reference sequence). This CDR3 has 18 residues. Trimming cost V 1 base and J 5 bases; bases outside gene matches: 19. The CDR3 DNA sequence: TGCAGTGCTAGAGTTACCCCCCCCGGGCTAGCGGAGAGGGAGACCCAGTACTTC. This encodes CSARVTPPGLAERETQYF.

This clonotype was seen repeatedly, ten times or more. The CDR3 protein is CASGQGSYEQYF. The CDR3 coding sequence is TGTGCCAGCGGACAGGGATCCTACGAGCAGTACTTC. The chain joins TRBV28 to TRBJ2-7; TRBD1 matches 8 bases. The V segment lost 8 bases and the J segment 1 base; nucleotides outside the gene matches: 1. This CDR3 region has 12 residues. From germline, CDR1 is MDHEN and CDR2 SYDVKM.

The V and J genes are TRBV11-3 and TRBJ2-3, with TRBD2 identical over 7 bases. V dropped 1 base and J dropped 2; count of bases not matched to a gene: 3. This CDR3 is 15 amino acids long. Germline assignment: CDR1 SGHNT and CDR2 YENEEA. The CDR3, as DNA: TGTGCCAGCAGCTTAGTAGCGGGCTACACAGATACGCAGTATTTT. This codes for CASSLVAGYTDTQYF.

The chain is built from TRBV10-3 and TRBJ2-1, with 11 bases lining up with TRBD2. The CDR3 runs to 16 residues. V lost 6 bases to trimming and J lost 2 bases; unmatched junction nucleotides: 6. Germline values: CDR1 ENHRY, CDR2 SYGVKD. The DNA for the CDR3 is TGTGCCATCAGCGACTTAGCGGGAGGGCCCTACAATGAGCAGTTCTTC. It is translated as CAISDLAGGPYNEQFF.

This clonotype showed up many times. The J gene is TRBJ2-7, the V gene TRBV28, with D maybe TRBD1 (5 bases). This CDR3 is built from 15 residues. Germline lookup yields CDR1 MDHEN and CDR2 SYDVKM. Trimming cost V 7 bases and J 2 bases, with 18 bases left between them. CDR3 region: CASTQGGRSPYEQYF. CDR3 coding DNA: TGTGCCAGCACTCAGGGCGGCAGAAGTCCCTACGAGCAGTACTTC. The whole variable domain, filled in from reference TRBV28 and TRBJ2-7, reads DVKVTQSSRYLVKRTGEKVFLECVQDMDHENMFWYRQDPGLGLRLIYFSYDVKMKEKGDIPEGYSVSREKKERFSLILESASTNQTSMYLCASTQGGRSPYEQYFGPGTRLTVT.

The J gene is TRBJ1-2, the V gene TRBV6-1; 9 nucleotides agree with TRBD1. CDR3 size: 14 residues. Germline CDR1 is MNHNS and CDR2 is SASEGT. Trimming at V came to 7 bases and at J to 7 bases, leaving 10 bases not matched to a gene. The CDR3 reads CASTPGQGRFGYTF. DNA of the CDR3: TGTGCCAGCACACCGGGACAGGGTCGATTTGGCTACACCTTC.

The chain recombines TRBV30 with TRBJ1-6; no firm D call. The CDR3 loop spans 14 amino acids. Germline CDR1 GTSNPN, CDR2 SVGIG (reference sequence). Trimming cost V 3 bases and J 7 bases, with 13 bases left between them. The CDR3 loop is CAWSAGGGNSPLHF. The CDR3, as DNA: TGTGCCTGGAGCGCGGGAGGTGGGAATTCACCCCTCCACTTT.

The V and J genes are TRBV19 and TRBJ2-3, with 8 nucleotides matching TRBD1. V gave up 6 bases and J gave up 4 bases; unmatched junction bases: 6. The CDR3 consists of 14 residues. Germline CDR1 and CDR2: LNHDA and SQIVND (reference sequence). The CDR3 here is CASSDRGTPDTQYF. CDR3 nucleotides: TGTGCCAGTAGCGACAGGGGAACGCCAGATACGCAGTATTTT.

This clonotype showed up many times. Here the CDR3 reads CASSFRGRVLDEQYF. In DNA form, the CDR3 reads TGCGCCAGCAGCTTTAGGGGCAGGGTTTTAGACGAGCAGTACTTC. The chain has TRBV5-1 and TRBJ2-7; D possibly corresponds to TRBD1 (5 bases). Germline CDR1 and CDR2: SGHRS and YFSETQ. Trimming left V 2 bases short and J 5 bases short, with 17 bases between. This CDR3 comprises 15 residues.

As to this clonotype: Possible read error: a much larger clone is one base away. V gene TRBV7-9 combines with J gene TRBJ1-1; a possible D gene is TRBD1 (6 bases). The CDR3 spans 14 residues. From germline, CDR1 is SEHNR and CDR2 FQNEAQ (reference sequence). CDR3 sequence: CASSSIGNRVEALF. CDR3 bases: TGTGCCAGCAGCTCGATAGGAAACAGGGTGGAAGCTCTCTTT.

V and J are TRBV5-1 and TRBJ1-2; no definite D call. The CDR3 sequence is 13 residues long. In germline, CDR1 is SGHRS, CDR2 YFSETQ. Trimming took off 5 bases at V and 6 bases at J, with 14 bases between the two ends. The chain's CDR3 is CASRAGRSNGYTF. The DNA of the CDR3 is TGCGCCAGCAGGGCCGGGAGGTCTAATGGCTACACCTTC.

There are a few counts of this clonotype. The chain links TRBV7-2 to TRBJ2-7; D is perhaps TRBD1 (5 bases). With 1 base removed from V and 5 bases from J, the gap between germline ends came to 12 bases. The CDR3 spans 14 residues. Germline V gene data show CDR1 as SGHTA and CDR2 as FQGNSA. This chain's CDR3 is CASSLGGGRNEQYF. CDR3 nucleotides: TGTGCCAGCAGCTTAGGGGGCGGTCGTAACGAGCAGTACTTC.

About this clonotype: A much larger clone lies one base from this, so it may be a read error. This rearrangement joins TRBV2 to TRBJ2-2; TRBD2 is a possible D gene (6 bases). The germline V gene encodes CDR1 SNHLY and CDR2 FYNNEI. The CDR3 length is 16 residues. CDR3 sequence (DNA): TGTACCAGCAGTGAGGTAGTGGGAGGGAACACCGGGGAGCTGTTTTTT. It translates to CTSSEVVGGNTGELFF.

The chain is built from TRBV19 and TRBJ1-5; D is possibly TRBD1 (5 bases). V was clipped by 6 bases and J by 3 bases, with 15 bases between them. The CDR3 is 15 amino acids. Germline values: CDR1 LNHDA, CDR2 SQIVND (reference sequence). CDR3: CASRPRDPVNQPQHF. The CDR3 DNA reads as TGTGCCAGTAGGCCCAGGGATCCGGTCAATCAGCCCCAGCATTTT. Full variable domain (outside the CDR3, taken from reference TRBV19 and TRBJ1-5): DGGITQSPKYLFRKEGQNVTLSCEQNLNHDAMYWYRQDPGQGLRLIYYSQIVNDFQKGDIAEGYSVSREKKESFPLTVTSAQKNPTAFYLCASRPRDPVNQPQHFGDGTRLSIL.

This chain connects TRBV30 to TRBJ2-5; 9 positions agree with TRBD2. The DNA matches TRBJ2-1 better at its end, which makes the J call doubtful. Germline V gene sequence: CDR1 GTSNPN, CDR2 SVGIG (reference sequence). The length of the CDR3 is 14 residues. The CDR3 region has the DNA TGTGCCTGGAGTGAAGATAGCGGGAGCGATGAGCAGTTCTTC. Translated: CAWSEDSGSDEQFF.

The chain is built from TRBV2 and TRBJ2-7, with D possibly being TRBD2 (5 bases). V was shortened by 2 bases and J by 2 bases, with 13 bases between the two germline ends. The CDR3 has 15 residues. Germline CDR1 and CDR2: SNHLY and FYNNEI. The CDR3 spells CASSESQVSAYEQYF. CDR3 sequence (DNA): TGTGCCAGCAGTGAATCGCAAGTTAGCGCCTACGAGCAGTACTTC. Supplemented by reference TRBV2 and TRBJ2-7, the full variable domain reads EPEVTQTPSHQVTQMGQEVILRCVPISNHLYFYWYRQILGQKVEFLVSFYNNEISEKSEIFDDQFSVERPDGSNFTLKIRSTKLEDSAMYFCASSESQVSAYEQYFGPGTRLTVT.

The chain uses TRBV4-1 and TRBJ1-2; no firm D call. Germline V gene sequence: CDR1 MGHRA, CDR2 YSYEKL. CDR3 length: 15 residues. V was shortened by 8 bases and J by 0 bases, with 16 bases between the two germline ends. The CDR3 DNA sequence: TGCGCCAGCGGCAAACGGGTCCTAGCTAACTATGGCTACACCTTC. It yields the protein CASGKRVLANYGYTF.

This clonotype was picked up many times. This chain joins TRBV20-1 and TRBJ1-2; 12 bases fit TRBD1. Germline V gene lookup returns CDR1 DFQATT and CDR2 SNEGSKA (reference sequence). The CDR3 is 16 residues long. Trimming at V came to 3 bases and at J to 7 bases, leaving 12 bases not matched to a gene. The CDR3 loop reads CSASVTGTGGGFGYTF. As DNA, the CDR3 is TGCAGTGCTAGTGTTACCGGGACAGGGGGCGGTTTTGGCTACACCTTC.

This clonotype was seen more than once but under ten times. The chain joins TRBV7-9 to TRBJ1-3, with 10 bases lining up with TRBD1. The CDR3 length is 16 residues. From germline, CDR1 is SEHNR and CDR2 FQNEAQ (reference sequence). V was clipped by 5 bases and J by 3 bases; unmatched bases: 7. CDR3 residues: CASSAWDRGGGNTIYF. The DNA of the CDR3 is TGTGCCAGCAGCGCCTGGGACAGGGGAGGTGGAAACACCATATATTTT.

This clonotype showed up many times. The chain has TRBV2 and TRBJ2-7; perhaps TRBD1 as D (6 bases). V shed 0 bases and J shed 3 bases, with 15 bases lying between them. CDR1 and CDR2 from the germline V gene are SNHLY and FYNNEI. The CDR3 consists of 16 residues. CDR3 in amino acids: CASSEARCGRGYEQYF. The CDR3 DNA reads as TGTGCCAGCAGTGAAGCGCGGTGCGGCAGGGGCTACGAGCAGTACTTC.

Worth noting for this clonotype: Being one base from a much bigger clone, this may be a read error. V is TRBV6-1 and J is TRBJ2-7, with 10 positions matching TRBD1. V gave up 4 bases and J gave up 5 bases; unmatched junction bases: 5. The CDR3 spans 14 residues. Per germline, CDR1 MNHNS and CDR2 SASEGT. The CDR3 bases are TGTGCCAGCAGTGCCGGGACAGGGGTCCACGAGCAGTACTTC. This translates into CASSAGTGVHEQYF.

V gene TRBV19 combines with J gene TRBJ2-7, with 7 positions matching TRBD2. This CDR3 has 13 residues. From germline, CDR1 is LNHDA and CDR2 SQIVND (reference sequence). Germline trimming cut 5 bases from V and 5 bases from J; bases unmatched to any gene: 6. CDR3 protein: CASSREATNEQYF. In nucleotides, the CDR3 is TGTGCCAGTAGTCGGGAGGCCACTAACGAGCAGTACTTC.